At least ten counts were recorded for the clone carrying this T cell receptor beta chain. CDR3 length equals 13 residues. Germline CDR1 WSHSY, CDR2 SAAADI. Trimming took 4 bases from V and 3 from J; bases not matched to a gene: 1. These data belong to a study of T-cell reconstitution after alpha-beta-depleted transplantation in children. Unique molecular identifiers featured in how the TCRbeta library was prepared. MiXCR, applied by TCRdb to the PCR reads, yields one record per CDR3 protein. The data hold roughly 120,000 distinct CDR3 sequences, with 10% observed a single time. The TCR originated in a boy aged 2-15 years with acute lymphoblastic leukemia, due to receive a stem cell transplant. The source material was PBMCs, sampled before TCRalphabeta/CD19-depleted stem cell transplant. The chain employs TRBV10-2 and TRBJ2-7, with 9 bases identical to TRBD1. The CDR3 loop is CASSATGGYEQYF. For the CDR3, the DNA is TGCGCCAGCAGTGCGACAGGGGGCTACGAGCAGTACTTC.